This TCR beta chain was captured in a study of patients and donors after allogeneic stem cell transplantation. Using its own MiXCR run on the RT-PCR reads, TCRdb lists one record per CDR3 protein. The sample lists about 160,000 distinct CDR3 sequences; about 36% were seen once. V was pared by 0 bases and J by 0 bases, with 9 bases between. CDR3 length: 16 amino acids. CDR1 DFQATT and CDR2 SNEGSKA come from the germline V gene (reference sequence). The chain has TRBV20-1 and TRBJ1-6, with unresolved D. Sequencing was performed on blood, either unsorted or a sorted T cell fraction (not recorded which). The source is a human donor who was either an allogeneic HSCT recipient or a stem cell or donor lymphocyte infusion donor (not recorded which). It is not recorded whose cells these are; they may come from a transplant donor. The CDR3 protein is CSAREAGSSYNSPLHF. DNA of the CDR3: TGCAGTGCTAGAGAGGCCGGTAGCTCCTATAATTCACCCCTCCACTTT.